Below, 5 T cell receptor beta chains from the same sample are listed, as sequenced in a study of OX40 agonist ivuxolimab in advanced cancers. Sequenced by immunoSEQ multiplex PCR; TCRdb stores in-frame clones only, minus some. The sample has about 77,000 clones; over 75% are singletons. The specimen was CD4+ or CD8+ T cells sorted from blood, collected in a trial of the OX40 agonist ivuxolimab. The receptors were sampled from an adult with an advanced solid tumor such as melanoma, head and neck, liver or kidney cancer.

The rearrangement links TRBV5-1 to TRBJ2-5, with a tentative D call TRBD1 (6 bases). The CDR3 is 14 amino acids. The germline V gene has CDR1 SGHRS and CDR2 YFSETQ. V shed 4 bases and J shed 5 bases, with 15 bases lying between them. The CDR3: CASSPPTGLETQYF. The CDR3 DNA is TGCGCCAGCAGCCCACCAACAGGGTTGGAGACCCAGTACTTC.

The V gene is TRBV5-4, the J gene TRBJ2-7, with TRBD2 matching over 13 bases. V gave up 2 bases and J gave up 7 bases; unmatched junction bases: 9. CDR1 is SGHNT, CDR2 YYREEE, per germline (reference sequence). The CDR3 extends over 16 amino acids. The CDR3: CASSFGTSGAGVEQYF. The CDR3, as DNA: TGTGCCAGCAGCTTTGGGACTAGCGGGGCAGGTGTGGAGCAGTACTTC.

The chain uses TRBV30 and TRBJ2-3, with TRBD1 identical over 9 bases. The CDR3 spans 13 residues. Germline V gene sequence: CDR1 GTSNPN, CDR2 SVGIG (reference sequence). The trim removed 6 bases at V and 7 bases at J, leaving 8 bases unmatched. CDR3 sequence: CACLGTGKHTQYF. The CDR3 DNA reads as TGTGCCTGTCTCGGGACAGGGAAGCATACGCAGTATTTT.

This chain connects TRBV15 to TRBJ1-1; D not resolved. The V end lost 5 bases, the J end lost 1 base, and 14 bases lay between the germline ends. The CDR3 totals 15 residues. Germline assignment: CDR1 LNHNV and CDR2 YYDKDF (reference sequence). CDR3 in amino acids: CATSAESYRNTEAFF. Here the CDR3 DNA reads TGTGCCACCAGCGCAGAGAGCTACAGGAACACTGAAGCTTTCTTT.

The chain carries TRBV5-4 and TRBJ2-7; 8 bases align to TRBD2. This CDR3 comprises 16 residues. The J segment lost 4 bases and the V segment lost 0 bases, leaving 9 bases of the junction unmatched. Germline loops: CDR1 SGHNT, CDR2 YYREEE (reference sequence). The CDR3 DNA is TGTGCCAGCAGCTTGGAGGGCGGGGGGAAAGAGTACGAGCAGTACTTC. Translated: CASSLEGGGKEYEQYF.